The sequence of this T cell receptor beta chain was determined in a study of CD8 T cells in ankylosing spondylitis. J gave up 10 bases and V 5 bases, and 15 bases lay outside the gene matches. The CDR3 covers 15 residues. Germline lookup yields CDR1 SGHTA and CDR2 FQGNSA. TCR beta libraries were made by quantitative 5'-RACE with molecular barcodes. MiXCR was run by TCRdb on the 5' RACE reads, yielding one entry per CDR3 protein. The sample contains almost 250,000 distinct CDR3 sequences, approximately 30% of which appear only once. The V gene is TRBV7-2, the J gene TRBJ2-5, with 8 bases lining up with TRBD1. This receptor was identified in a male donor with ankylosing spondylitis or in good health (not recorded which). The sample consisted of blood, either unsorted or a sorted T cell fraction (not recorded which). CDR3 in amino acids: CASSHRDRWTSDQYF. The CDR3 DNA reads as TGTGCCAGCAGCCACCGGGACAGGTGGACCAGCGACCAGTACTTC.